The present TCR beta chain was sequenced within a study of blood T cells in healthy people across ages. The CDR3 runs to 14 residues. V was clipped by 3 bases and J by 8 bases, with 16 bases between them. A second PCR of 7 to 11 cycles used a sample-barcoded 5' primer and a J-beta primer mix. TCRdb passed the 5' RACE reads through MiXCR, listing each CDR3 protein once. The table shows roughly 730,000 distinct CDR3 sequences, with roughly three fifths occurring only once. The TCR comes from a man aged 35 to 55 in good health. Sequenced material: blood. V usage is TRBV12-3 or TRBV12-4 and J usage is TRBJ2-5; a possible D gene is TRBD1 (6 bases). CDR3 bases: TGTGCCAGCAGTTTGGACAGTGGGGGCCGAACCCAGTACTTC. Translated: CASSLDSGGRTQYF.